This T cell receptor (beta chain) came from a study of T cell responses to AZD1222 COVID-19 vaccine. Study overall: Second-dose schedules of about 4 or about 12 weeks were combined.

Whole-study results and caveats: There were vaccine-associated CD4 TCRs across spike, dominant at 160-218 and 743-854. Sampling that yielded the repertoires occurred only after the peak T cell response. Two AZD1222 doses significantly raised spike-specific TCR breadth and depth over controls.

The CDR3 is made up of 15 amino acids. Germline V lookup: CDR1 SGDLS, CDR2 YYNGEE. The V gene end was trimmed by 4 bases and the J gene end by 2 bases; junction bases not matched to a gene: 3. Using immunoSEQ multiplex PCR, the repertoire was profiled, and TCRdb retains in-frame clones only, with some absent. Of 150,000 or so clones listed, 90% to 95% are singletons. With regard to this clone: Its antigen remains unknown.

This TCR was recovered from an adult in good health. The sequencing used peripheral blood, collected on day 0 of AZD1222 vaccination. The chain recombines TRBV9 with TRBJ2-3, with TRBD2 identical over 11 bases. CDR3 loop: CASSLAGGHTDTQYF. The DNA of the CDR3 is TGTGCCAGCAGCCTAGCGGGGGGCCACACAGATACGCAGTATTTT. The complete variable domain, with remaining parts taken from reference TRBV9 and TRBJ2-3, reads DSGVTQTPKHLITATGQRVTLRCSPRSGDLSVYWYQQSLDQGLQFLIQYYNGEERAKGNILERFSAQQFPDLHSELNLSSLELGDSALYFCASSLAGGHTDTQYFGPGTRLTVL.